Sequencing of this TCR beta chain was carried out in a study of OX40 agonist ivuxolimab in advanced cancers. About the study: With a range of about 20 to 79, age averaged about 58 years, and about 82% were male.

Exclusion of a patient followed from autoimmune disease history or systemic immunosuppression. Study-level results: The average count of expanded clones was higher among CD8+ T cells than among CD4+. Determination of antigen specificity was not performed for the expanded peripheral T cells.

The CDR3 contains 11 residues. V shed 1 base and J shed 8 bases, with 3 bases lying between them. CDR1 is SGHNT, CDR2 YENEEA, per germline. The repertoire was sequenced with immunoSEQ multiplex PCR; TCRdb's copy has only in-frame clones and lacks some. The sample consists of 75,000 to 95,000 clones, 85% to 95% of them appearing once. To note about this clone: Its target is not known.

The material was CD4+ or CD8+ T cells sorted from blood, obtained in a trial of the OX40 agonist ivuxolimab. The source is an adult with an advanced solid tumor such as melanoma, head and neck, liver or kidney cancer. This chain links TRBV11-3 with TRBJ2-4; D is ambiguous. CDR3 amino acids: CASSLGDIQYF. The CDR3 coding sequence is TGTGCCAGCAGCTTAGGGGACATTCAGTACTTC.